This TCR beta chain was captured by sequencing in a study of shared clonotypes between healthy human individuals. Study-level information: A donor's plate count was three for CD4 naive and three for CD4 memory; CD8 naive had two and CD8 memory one. Study-level findings and limits: It was observed that 5% to 6.5% of naive CD4 clonotypes were shared across a handful of donors. Rarefaction showed that sequencing of sorted subsets was incomplete (despite large depth).

As regards this clone: The target antigen is unknown.

The protocol was immunoSEQ multiplex PCR, while the TCRdb copy is restricted to in-frame clones and leaves out a portion. The table has 2,100,000 or so clones, more than 90% seen once; the top ten hold roughly 0.13%. Investigators divided CD4+ cells into CD45RA+ naive and CD45RA-negative memory subsets. Trimming removed 1 base from V and 5 bases from J, with 6 bases in between. This CDR3 region has 12 residues. Germline lookup yields CDR1 LGHNA and CDR2 YNFKEQ. Source material: naive CD4+ T cells sorted from blood. Subset noted: CD45RA+ positively selected. The J gene is TRBJ2-7, the V gene TRBV4-2; D gene ambiguous. The clonotype originates from a young man in good health. CDR3 sequence (DNA): TGTGCCAGCAGCCAAGCCCCCCACGAGCAGTACTTC. Translating it yields CASSQAPHEQYF.